The rows below give T cell receptor beta chains drawn from one sample of a study of T cells after yellow fever vaccination. TCRdb re-derived calls from the 5' RACE reads in MiXCR, one entry per CDR3 protein. Of under 400,000 distinct CDR3 sequences detected, 11% appear once; the ten largest clones hold 18%. The source material was PBMCs, sampled on the day of the first yellow fever vaccination. The source is a man between 18 and 35 years old who received the YFV17D yellow fever vaccine. Both conserved end residues are part of each CDR3. The D gene is left open where the match is weak. Expanded clones are given a class, and other clones once, few, many or no size at all.

size	V	J	D	DNA	CDR3
.	TRBV7-2	TRBJ2-1	.	TGTGCCAGCAGCGCCTTCGGGAGTTACAATGAGCAGTTCTTC	CASSAFGSYNEQFF
many	TRBV5-1	TRBJ2-2	TRBD2	TGCGCCAGCAGGTGGCCGATGACTAGCGGGGCGGTTGAGAACACCGGGGAGCTGTTTTTT	CASRWPMTSGAVENTGELFF
.	TRBV10-3	TRBJ2-7	.	TGTGCCATCAGTGATTGGTCCTACGAGCAGTACTTC	CAISDWSYEQYF
once	TRBV9	TRBJ1-5	.	TGTGCCAGCAGCGTCGGAGAGGGGGAGGATCAGCCCCAGCATTTT	CASSVGEGEDQPQHF
few	TRBV20-1	TRBJ2-1	.	TGCAGTGCTAATCCCACGGAGGGAGAGATTAATGAGCAGTTCTTC	CSANPTEGEINEQFF
.	TRBV2	TRBJ2-7	.	TGTGCCAGCAGTGAACGTAGGGCTGGTCCCGAGCAGTACTTC	CASSERRAGPEQYF
few	TRBV7-2	TRBJ2-3	TRBD1	TGTGCCAGCAGCTTAGGGGGACAGGGGGCCATCACAGATACGCAGTATTTT	CASSLGGQGAITDTQYF
.	TRBV7-2	TRBJ2-2	TRBD2	TGTGCCAGCAGCCCTCGGGACTACCCCCGTGGAGACGGGGAGCTGTTTTTT	CASSPRDYPRGDGELFF
few	TRBV19	TRBJ1-5	TRBD1	TGTGCCAGTAGCTCGGACAGGGGCCCCTGGGGCAATCAGCCCCAGCATTTT	CASSSDRGPWGNQPQHF
few	TRBV29-1	TRBJ1-1	.	TGCAGCGTTGATACCGGGGGCGGTTTCACTGAAGCTTTCTTT	CSVDTGGGFTEAFF
many	TRBV5-1	TRBJ2-1	TRBD1	TGCGCCAGCAGCTTGTTTCAGGGGGACGATGAGCAGTTCTTC	CASSLFQGDDEQFF
.	TRBV18	TRBJ2-2	.	TGTGCCAGCTCACCACGTAGCCAGGGGAACACCGGGGAGCTGTTTTTT	CASSPRSQGNTGELFF
.	TRBV7-2	TRBJ1-2	.	TGTGCCACCCTTCCGCCGGGGGAAGTCTATGGCTACACCTTC	CATLPPGEVYGYTF
few	TRBV7-2	TRBJ2-5	.	TGTGCCAGCAGCCACCGGCAGGGAGCCTGGGAGACCCAGTACTTC	CASSHRQGAWETQYF
.	TRBV4-2	TRBJ2-6	.	TGTGCCAGCACGCCCAGGTCCGGGGCCAACGTCCTGACTTTC	CASTPRSGANVLTF
.	TRBV5-4	TRBJ2-3	.	TGTGCCAGCAGCTTAGGGGTCACCACAGATACGCAGTATTTT	CASSLGVTTDTQYF
.	TRBV5-5	TRBJ2-2	.	TGTGCCAGCAGCTTACAACTGACTAACACCGGGGAGCTGTTTTTT	CASSLQLTNTGELFF
few	TRBV5-1	TRBJ2-7	TRBD1	TGCGCCAGCAGCTTGGGGGACAGGGTTGGGGAGCAGTACTTC	CASSLGDRVGEQYF
.	TRBV24-1	TRBJ2-1	TRBD2	TGTGCCACAAGTGCACGAACTAGCGGTCACAATGAGCAGTTCTTC	CATSARTSGHNEQFF
.	TRBV4-2	TRBJ2-5	.	TGTGCCATCAGCCCCCGGTCGGGTATCTTCAGGCAAGAGACCCAGTACTTC	CAISPRSGIFRQETQYF
medium-sized	TRBV7-8	TRBJ2-3	TRBD2	TGTGCCAGCAGCCCCCAGCGGGGGGGCCGTGATACGCAGTATTTT	CASSPQRGGRDTQYF
many	TRBV5-4	TRBJ2-7	TRBD2	TGTGCCAGCAGCTTTAGCGGGGCCCTCTACGAGCAGTACTTC	CASSFSGALYEQYF
.	TRBV11-2	TRBJ1-1	.	TGTGCCAGCAGCTTAGTCCTCGGGGAGAAGAACACTGAAGCTTTCTTT	CASSLVLGEKNTEAFF
many	TRBV4-1	TRBJ1-1	TRBD1	TGCGCCAGCAGCCAGGTGGACAGGGGGCTTACTGAAGCTTTCTTT	CASSQVDRGLTEAFF